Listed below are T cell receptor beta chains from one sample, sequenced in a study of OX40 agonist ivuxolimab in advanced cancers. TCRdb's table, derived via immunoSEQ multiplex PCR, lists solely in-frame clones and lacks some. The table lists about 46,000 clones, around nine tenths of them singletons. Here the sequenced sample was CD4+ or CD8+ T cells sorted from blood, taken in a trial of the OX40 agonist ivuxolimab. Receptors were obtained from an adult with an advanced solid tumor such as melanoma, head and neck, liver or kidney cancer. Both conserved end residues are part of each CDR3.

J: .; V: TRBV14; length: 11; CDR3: CASSYGYEQYF
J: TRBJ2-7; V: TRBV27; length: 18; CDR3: CASSLSGGSGGLSYEQYF
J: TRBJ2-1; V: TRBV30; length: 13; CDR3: CAWSVWGRREQFF
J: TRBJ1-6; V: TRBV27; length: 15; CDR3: CASSFSRQVESPLHF
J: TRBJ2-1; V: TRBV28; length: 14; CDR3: CASSPGLAGDEQFF
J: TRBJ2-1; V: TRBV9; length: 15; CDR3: CASSDRGSSYNEQFF
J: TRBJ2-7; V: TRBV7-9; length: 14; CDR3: CASSPRGSVYEQYF
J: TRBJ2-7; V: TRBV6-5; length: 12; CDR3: CASSPGAYEQYF
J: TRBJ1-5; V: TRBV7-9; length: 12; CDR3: CASSRSNQPQHF
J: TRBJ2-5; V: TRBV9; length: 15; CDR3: CASSGGAGDQETQYF
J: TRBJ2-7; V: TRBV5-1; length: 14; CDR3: CASSPTTGIYEQYF
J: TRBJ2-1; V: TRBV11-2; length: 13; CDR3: CASSLRYHNEQFF
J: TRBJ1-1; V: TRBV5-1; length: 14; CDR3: CASSLSAVFTEAFF
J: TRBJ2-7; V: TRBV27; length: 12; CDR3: CASWTGPHEQYF
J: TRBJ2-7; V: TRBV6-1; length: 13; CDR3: CASILGQTYEQYF
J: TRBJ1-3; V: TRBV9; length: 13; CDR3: CASMPGAGNTIYF
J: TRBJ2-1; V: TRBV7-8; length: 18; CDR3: CAITRAPSSGSSYNEQFF
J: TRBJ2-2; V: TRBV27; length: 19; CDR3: CASSFFPHRTSANTGELFF
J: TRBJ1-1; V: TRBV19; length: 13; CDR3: CASSISVYTEAFF
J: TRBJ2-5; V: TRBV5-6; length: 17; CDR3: CASSLTMMGAYQETQYF
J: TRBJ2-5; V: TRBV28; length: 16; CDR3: CASSQRTSGMGETQYF
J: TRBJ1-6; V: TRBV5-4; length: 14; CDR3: CASSLSGSHSPLHF
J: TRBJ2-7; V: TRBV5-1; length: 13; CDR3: CASTERQGYEQYF
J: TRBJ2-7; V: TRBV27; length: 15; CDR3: CASSLSGTQTYEQYF
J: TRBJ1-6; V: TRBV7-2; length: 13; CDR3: CASRALGQSPLHF
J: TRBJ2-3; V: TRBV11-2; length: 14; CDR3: CATWEERVTDTQYF
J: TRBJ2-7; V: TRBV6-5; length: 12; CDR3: CASRSQGNEQYF
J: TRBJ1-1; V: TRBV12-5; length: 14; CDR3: CASGFAEPNTEAFF
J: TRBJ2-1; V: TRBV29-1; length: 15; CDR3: CSVEPLAGGYNEQFF
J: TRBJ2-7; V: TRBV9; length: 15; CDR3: CASSVAYGGSYEQYF
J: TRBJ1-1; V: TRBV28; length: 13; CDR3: CASRVHTGTEAFF
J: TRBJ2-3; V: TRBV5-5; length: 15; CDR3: CASTGVGSPRDTQYF
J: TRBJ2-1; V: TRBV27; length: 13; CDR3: CASSLSLHNEQFF
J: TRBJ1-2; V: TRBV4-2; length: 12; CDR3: CASSQNRETYTF
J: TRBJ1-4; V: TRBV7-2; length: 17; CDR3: CASSLKLLGVANEKLFF
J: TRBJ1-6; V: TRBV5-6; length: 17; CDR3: CASSLARTGRYNSPLHF
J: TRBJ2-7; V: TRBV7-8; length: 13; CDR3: CASSLAGTYEQYF
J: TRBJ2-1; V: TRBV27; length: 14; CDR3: CASSLEGSYNEQFF
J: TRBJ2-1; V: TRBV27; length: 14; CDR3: CASSLGAVGNEQFF
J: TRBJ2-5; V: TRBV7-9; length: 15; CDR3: CASSLLEAYQETQYF
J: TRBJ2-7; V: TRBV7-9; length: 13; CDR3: CASSRGFGYEQYF
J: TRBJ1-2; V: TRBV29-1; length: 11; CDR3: CSVEQDYGYTF
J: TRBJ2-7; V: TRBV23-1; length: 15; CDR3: CASSQTSGRGYEQYF
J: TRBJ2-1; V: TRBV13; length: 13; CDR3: CASSSQDRVGQFF
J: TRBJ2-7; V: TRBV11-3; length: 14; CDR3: CASSSGDRAYEQYF
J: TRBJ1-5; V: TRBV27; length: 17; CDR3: CASSAGQVTNSNQPQHF
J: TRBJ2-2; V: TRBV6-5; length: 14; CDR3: CASSYRVEVGELFF
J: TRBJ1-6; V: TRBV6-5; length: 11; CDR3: CASSEGSPLHF
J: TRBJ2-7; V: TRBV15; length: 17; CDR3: CATSRALGQGTYYEQYF
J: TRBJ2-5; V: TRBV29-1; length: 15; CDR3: CSVEESFGGVETQYF
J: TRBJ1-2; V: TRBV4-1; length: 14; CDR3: CASSQGSDNNGYTF
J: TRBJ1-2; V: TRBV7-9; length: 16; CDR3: CASSSGQATPNYGYTF
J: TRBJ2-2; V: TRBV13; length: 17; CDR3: CASSSSAGYLNTGELFF